The clone carrying this TCR beta chain occurred once. This record belongs to a study of T cell changes during pregnancy in multiple sclerosis. Repertoires were generated with immunoSEQ multiplex PCR, while TCRdb's copy carries only in-frame clones and drops some. In the table there are some 20,000 clones, 88% of which are singletons. Trimming took off 5 bases at V and 5 bases at J, with 12 bases between the two ends. Germline V lookup: CDR1 SGHTA, CDR2 FQGNSA. This CDR3 is built from 13 residues. This TCR came from a female donor in good health, enrolled as a control in a pregnancy study. Sequenced material: CD4+ T cells from peripheral blood mononuclear cells, taken in the first trimester of pregnancy. This chain uses TRBV7-2 with TRBJ1-1; a weak D match, TRBD1 (6 bases). CDR3: CASSEARGTEAFF. As DNA, the CDR3 is TGTGCCAGCAGCGAGGCGAGGGGGACTGAAGCTTTCTTT.